The rows below give T cell receptor beta chains drawn from one sample of a study of T-cell reconstitution after alpha-beta-depleted transplantation in children. TCRdb re-analysed the PCR reads in MiXCR, keeping a single row per CDR3 protein. Of about 58,000 distinct CDR3 sequences in the sample, less than 55% were seen once. Here the sequenced sample was PBMCs, mostly from graft donor cells, taken 360 days after TCRalphabeta/CD19-depleted stem cell transplant. Receptors were obtained from a male patient under 18 who had a stem cell transplant for acute lymphoblastic leukemia, so the T cells may come from the graft donor. Both conserved end residues are part of each CDR3. The order of the fields is clone size, J gene, D gene, V gene, CDR3 protein, CDR3 DNA. A D gene is named only where the DNA matches it firmly. The size entry is marked missing in some rows and otherwise reads once, few, many or a size class.

size: few; J: TRBJ2-7; D: TRBD2; V: TRBV9; CDR3: CASSASGRAYEQYF; DNA: TGTGCCAGCAGCGCTAGCGGGAGGGCTTACGAGCAGTACTTC
size: .; J: TRBJ2-7; D: TRBD2; V: TRBV28; CDR3: CASSFLGQGLSYEQYF; DNA: TGTGCCAGCAGTTTTTTGGGCCAGGGACTATCCTACGAGCAGTACTTC
size: .; J: TRBJ2-3; D: TRBD2; V: TRBV12-3/TRBV12-4; CDR3: CASSLVTSGTDTQYF; DNA: TGTGCCAGCAGTTTGGTGACTAGCGGAACAGATACGCAGTATTTT
size: few; J: TRBJ2-7; D: .; V: TRBV7-7; CDR3: CASSPTGYEQYF; DNA: TGTGCTAGCAGCCCAACTGGGTACGAGCAGTACTTC
size: .; J: TRBJ2-7; D: TRBD2; V: TRBV28; CDR3: CASSFQTSGRPTYEQYF; DNA: TGTGCCAGCAGTTTCCAGACTAGCGGGAGGCCCACCTACGAGCAGTACTTC
size: .; J: TRBJ2-2; D: .; V: TRBV5-1; CDR3: CASSFPGLGTGELFF; DNA: TGCGCCAGCAGCTTCCCAGGGTTGGGCACCGGGGAGCTGTTTTTT
size: .; J: TRBJ2-7; D: .; V: TRBV7-9; CDR3: CASSLDGGYEQYF; DNA: TGTGCCAGCAGCTTAGATGGCGGTTACGAGCAGTACTTC
size: .; J: TRBJ2-5; D: .; V: TRBV29-1; CDR3: CSVVGEETQYF; DNA: TGCAGCGTTGTAGGAGAAGAGACCCAGTACTTC
size: .; J: TRBJ2-3; D: .; V: TRBV2; CDR3: CASSGLGDTQYF; DNA: TGTGCCAGCAGTGGACTCGGAGATACGCAGTATTTT
size: few; J: TRBJ2-2; D: TRBD2; V: TRBV6-5; CDR3: CASSYEGGVGELFF; DNA: TGTGCCAGCAGTTACGAGGGAGGGGTCGGGGAGCTGTTTTTT
size: .; J: TRBJ1-1; D: .; V: TRBV29-1; CDR3: CSVGSGNTDTEAFF; DNA: TGCAGCGTTGGTAGCGGTAATACGGACACTGAAGCTTTCTTT
size: few; J: TRBJ2-1; D: TRBD2; V: TRBV12-3/TRBV12-4; CDR3: CASSLQRGLAGRFSYNEQFF; DNA: TGTGCCAGCAGTCTCCAGCGGGGACTAGCGGGTCGCTTCTCCTACAATGAGCAGTTCTTC
size: .; J: TRBJ1-1; D: .; V: TRBV29-1; CDR3: CSAPAWGQTEAFF; DNA: TGCAGCGCCCCAGCGTGGGGCCAGACTGAAGCTTTCTTT
size: .; J: TRBJ2-1; D: .; V: TRBV29-1; CDR3: CSVDDRVEQFF; DNA: TGCAGCGTTGACGATAGAGTTGAGCAGTTCTTC
size: few; J: TRBJ2-7; D: .; V: TRBV7-9; CDR3: CASSFPLGQTYEQYF; DNA: TGTGCCAGCAGCTTTCCTCTAGGACAGACCTACGAGCAGTACTTC
size: .; J: TRBJ1-5; D: .; V: TRBV28; CDR3: CASNPGGDQPQHF; DNA: TGTGCCAGCAACCCGGGAGGGGATCAGCCCCAGCATTTT
size: .; J: TRBJ1-2; D: .; V: TRBV4-2; CDR3: CASSQEWGGFYGYTF; DNA: TGTGCCAGCAGCCAAGAGTGGGGGGGATTCTATGGCTACACCTTC
size: .; J: TRBJ1-2; D: .; V: TRBV6-5; CDR3: CASSSPDRLNYGYTF; DNA: TGTGCCAGCAGTTCCCCCGACAGACTTAACTATGGCTACACCTTC
size: few; J: TRBJ2-3; D: .; V: TRBV12-3/TRBV12-4; CDR3: CASSGTGSSDTQYF; DNA: TGTGCCAGCTCTGGAACAGGGTCGTCAGATACGCAGTATTTT
size: few; J: TRBJ2-7; D: TRBD1; V: TRBV27; CDR3: CASSHPRQGAHEQYF; DNA: TGTGCCAGCAGCCACCCCCGACAGGGCGCCCACGAGCAGTACTTC
size: .; J: TRBJ1-5; D: .; V: TRBV20-1; CDR3: CSARDHGGPNTQPQHF; DNA: TGCAGTGCTAGAGATCACGGGGGCCCGAACACCCAGCCCCAGCATTTT
size: .; J: TRBJ2-5; D: TRBD2; V: TRBV7-8; CDR3: CASSLPTSGRVSETQYF; DNA: TGTGCCAGCAGCCTACCGACTAGCGGGAGAGTCTCAGAGACCCAGTACTTC
size: once; J: TRBJ2-1; D: .; V: TRBV9; CDR3: CASSVEFAGEQFF; DNA: TGTGCCAGCAGCGTAGAGTTTGCGGGAGAGCAGTTCTTC
size: .; J: TRBJ1-1; D: TRBD1; V: TRBV5-4; CDR3: CASSWETGWDTEAFF; DNA: TGTGCCAGCAGCTGGGAGACAGGGTGGGACACTGAAGCTTTCTTT
size: .; J: TRBJ2-5; D: .; V: TRBV12-3/TRBV12-4; CDR3: CASSSRPGPEATQYF; DNA: TGTGCCAGCAGTTCCCGACCGGGGCCCGAAGCGACCCAGTACTTC
size: .; J: TRBJ2-7; D: TRBD2; V: TRBV28; CDR3: CASSSLTSRNYEQYF; DNA: TGTGCCAGCAGTTCTTTGACTAGCCGAAACTACGAGCAGTACTTC
size: few; J: TRBJ2-5; D: TRBD1; V: TRBV29-1; CDR3: CSVEDPGGLNF; DNA: TGCAGCGTTGAAGATCCAGGGGGCTTGAACTTC
size: .; J: TRBJ2-7; D: .; V: TRBV14; CDR3: CASSQDPDLEQYF; DNA: TGTGCCAGCAGCCAAGATCCCGACCTAGAGCAGTACTTC
size: .; J: TRBJ2-7; D: .; V: TRBV7-9; CDR3: CASSPTGTRTYEQYF; DNA: TGTGCCAGCAGCCCCACCGGGACTCGTACTTACGAGCAGTACTTC
size: once; J: TRBJ2-7; D: .; V: TRBV29-1; CDR3: CSVLYRYEQYF; DNA: TGCAGCGTTCTCTACCGCTACGAGCAGTACTTC
size: .; J: TRBJ1-2; D: .; V: TRBV7-2; CDR3: CASSREGRYGYTF; DNA: TGTGCCAGCAGCCGCGAAGGAAGATATGGCTACACCTTC
size: .; J: TRBJ2-3; D: TRBD2; V: TRBV18; CDR3: CASSPPRLAGSDTQYF; DNA: TGTGCCAGCTCACCACCTCGCCTAGCGGGATCCGATACGCAGTATTTT
size: .; J: TRBJ2-5; D: .; V: TRBV5-1; CDR3: CASSLETGHQETQYF; DNA: TGCGCCAGCAGCTTGGAGACAGGACACCAAGAGACCCAGTACTTC
size: .; J: TRBJ2-7; D: .; V: TRBV3-1; CDR3: CASSHAGTYEQYF; DNA: TGTGCCAGCAGCCATGCCGGGACTTACGAGCAGTACTTC
size: .; J: TRBJ2-5; D: .; V: TRBV7-8; CDR3: CASSLDRVETQYF; DNA: TGTGCCAGCAGCTTAGACAGGGTGGAGACCCAGTACTTC
size: .; J: TRBJ2-1; D: TRBD2; V: TRBV2; CDR3: CASPLGTSGVNEQFF; DNA: TGTGCCAGCCCCCTTGGGACTAGCGGTGTTAATGAGCAGTTCTTC
size: once; J: TRBJ2-7; D: TRBD2; V: TRBV15; CDR3: CATSRDGREDYEQYF; DNA: TGTGCCACCAGCAGAGATGGACGGGAGGACTACGAGCAGTACTTC
size: many; J: TRBJ2-6; D: .; V: TRBV12-3/TRBV12-4; CDR3: CASGGGISGANVLTF; DNA: TGTGCCAGCGGAGGGGGCATCTCTGGGGCCAACGTCCTGACTTTC
size: few; J: TRBJ2-5; D: TRBD1; V: TRBV27; CDR3: CASCRGGAGMETQYF; DNA: TGTGCCAGCTGTCGAGGGGGCGCTGGAATGGAGACCCAGTACTTC
size: .; J: TRBJ2-3; D: .; V: TRBV7-8; CDR3: CASSPSSLRGMWVTDTQYF; DNA: TGTGCCAGCAGCCCATCTTCACTCAGGGGCATGTGGGTGACAGATACGCAGTATTTT
size: .; J: TRBJ1-5; D: .; V: TRBV7-9; CDR3: CASSLTDSNQPQHF; DNA: TGTGCCAGCAGCTTGACAGATAGCAATCAGCCCCAGCATTTT
size: few; J: TRBJ2-1; D: .; V: TRBV5-1; CDR3: CASSLEGRTPNEQFF; DNA: TGCGCCAGCAGCTTGGAGGGCAGGACCCCCAATGAGCAGTTCTTC
size: .; J: TRBJ2-5; D: TRBD2; V: TRBV5-1; CDR3: CASSLAASGRGETQYF; DNA: TGCGCCAGCAGCTTGGCCGCTAGCGGGAGGGGTGAGACCCAGTACTTC
size: .; J: TRBJ2-2; D: TRBD1; V: TRBV24-1; CDR3: CATSDPTGLRTGELFF; DNA: TGTGCCACCAGTGATCCGACAGGGTTGCGCACCGGGGAGCTGTTTTTT
size: few; J: TRBJ2-7; D: .; V: TRBV29-1; CDR3: CSVVRGNGYEQYF; DNA: TGCAGCGTTGTTAGAGGGAATGGGTACGAGCAGTACTTC
size: .; J: TRBJ2-1; D: .; V: TRBV20-1; CDR3: CSPSGLYNEQFF; DNA: TGCAGTCCATCCGGACTCTACAATGAGCAGTTCTTC
size: few; J: TRBJ2-5; D: TRBD2; V: TRBV5-1; CDR3: CASSLSGGAAETQYF; DNA: TGCGCCAGCAGCTTGAGCGGGGGGGCCGCTGAGACCCAGTACTTC
size: few; J: TRBJ1-1; D: .; V: TRBV12-5; CDR3: CASGFGPFGTEAFF; DNA: TGTGCTAGTGGTTTCGGCCCGTTTGGCACTGAAGCTTTCTTT
size: few; J: TRBJ2-3; D: .; V: TRBV7-9; CDR3: CASSLVDGKGTQYF; DNA: TGTGCCAGCAGCTTAGTGGATGGGAAAGGTACGCAGTATTTT
size: .; J: TRBJ2-3; D: TRBD2; V: TRBV13; CDR3: CASSLGPGREVRTDTQYF; DNA: TGTGCCAGCAGCTTAGGCCCGGGTCGGGAGGTCCGCACAGATACGCAGTATTTT
size: few; J: TRBJ2-1; D: .; V: TRBV7-9; CDR3: CASSPEANEQFF; DNA: TGTGCCAGCAGCCCGGAGGCGAATGAGCAGTTCTTC
size: .; J: TRBJ2-1; D: .; V: TRBV24-1; CDR3: CATSDLSLGEWQFF; DNA: TGTGCCACCAGTGATTTATCCTTGGGAGAATGGCAGTTCTTC
size: .; J: TRBJ2-1; D: .; V: TRBV12-3/TRBV12-4; CDR3: CASFPGSGEQFF; DNA: TGTGCCAGCTTTCCGGGGTCGGGTGAGCAGTTCTTC